This record looks at one TCR beta chain sequence and its context. The antigen is not known. J gave up 1 base and V 0 bases, and 9 bases lay outside the gene matches. The length of the CDR3 is 17 residues. Per germline, CDR1 GTSNPN and CDR2 SVGIG (reference sequence). These data belong to a study of cytomegalovirus exposure and HLA in healthy donors. Study results and caveats: Fewer N-insertions than the roughly 630-donor mean were reportedly shown by an Asian-associated ancestry cluster in a later analysis. Follow-up analysis found HLA locus-dependent TCR association rates, highest for DRB1 and lowest for HLA-C. Using the classifier, cytomegalovirus status was reportedly diagnosed with high specificity and sensitivity. Overall, roughly 160 TCR beta chains were annotated as cytomegalovirus-associated.

The primer mix had 60 Vbeta and 13 Jbeta primers. TCRdb's table, derived via immunoSEQ multiplex PCR, lists solely in-frame clones and lacks some. This table holds about 140,000 clones, approximately 82% found once. The TCR was taken from a man aged 25 to 40 in good health and CMV-seropositive. This chain links TRBV30 with TRBJ2-4, with TRBD1 matching over 7 bases. The sample comprised PBMCs. CDR3 nucleotides: TGTGCCTGGAGTGTACGTCAGGGGGAAGGGGCCAAAAACATTCAGTACTTC. Amino acid sequence: CAWSVRQGEGAKNIQYF.